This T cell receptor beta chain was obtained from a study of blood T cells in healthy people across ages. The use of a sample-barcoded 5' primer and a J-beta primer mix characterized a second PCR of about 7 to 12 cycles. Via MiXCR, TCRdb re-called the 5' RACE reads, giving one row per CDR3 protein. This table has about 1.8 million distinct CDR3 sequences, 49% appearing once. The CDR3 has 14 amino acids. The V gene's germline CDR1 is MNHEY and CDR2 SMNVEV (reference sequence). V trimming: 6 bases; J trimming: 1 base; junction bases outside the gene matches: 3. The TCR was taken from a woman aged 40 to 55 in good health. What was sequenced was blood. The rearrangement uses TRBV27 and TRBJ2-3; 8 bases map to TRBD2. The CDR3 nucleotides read TGTGCCAGCAGGGGCGGGGGGCGCACAGATACGCAGTATTTT. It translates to CASRGGGRTDTQYF.